The rows below give T cell receptor beta chains drawn from one sample of a study of cytomegalovirus exposure and HLA in healthy donors. The data were produced by immunoSEQ multiplex PCR, yet TCRdb's version contains in-frame clones alone and is incomplete. Of fewer than 200,000 clones in the sample, about 79% were seen once. The specimen was PBMCs. The receptors here all came from a female donor in good health and CMV-seronegative. CDR3s include the opening cysteine and the closing phenylalanine or tryptophan. The D gene is left open where the match is weak. Size is omitted from some rows. Given values are once, few, many or a class for expanded clones.

V	J	D	size	CDR3	DNA
TRBV7-2	TRBJ2-2	TRBD2	.	CASSFDGGARTGELFF	TGTGCCAGCAGCTTTGACGGGGGGGCCCGGACCGGGGAGCTGTTTTTT
TRBV7-3	TRBJ2-2	.	once	CASSQQGGNTGELFF	TGTGCCAGCAGCCAGCAGGGAGGGAACACCGGGGAGCTGTTTTTT
TRBV30	TRBJ1-2	.	.	CAWSVRSHGVNYGYTF	TGTGCCTGGAGTGTACGGTCACACGGGGTTAACTATGGCTACACCTTC
TRBV5-1	TRBJ2-6	TRBD1	.	CASSLRDRGVSGANVLTF	TGCGCCAGCAGCTTGAGGGACAGGGGCGTTTCTGGGGCCAACGTCCTGACTTTC
TRBV5-1	TRBJ2-5	.	.	CASSLATDIQETQYF	TGCGCCAGCAGCTTGGCCACGGACATCCAAGAGACCCAGTACTTC
TRBV5-1	TRBJ1-6	.	.	CASSPSTGQQSPLHF	TGCGCCAGCAGCCCCTCCACTGGGCAACAGTCACCCCTCCACTTT
TRBV7-2	TRBJ2-1	TRBD1	.	CASSPVGQGSAQGNEQFF	TGTGCCAGCAGCCCGGTGGGACAGGGAAGCGCCCAGGGGAATGAGCAGTTCTTC
TRBV6-1	TRBJ1-2	TRBD1	once	CASSGRQGNYGYTF	TGTGCCAGCAGTGGGAGACAGGGGAACTATGGCTACACCTTC
TRBV2	TRBJ1-1	.	.	CASLVGGSNTEAFF	TGTGCCAGCCTAGTTGGGGGGTCGAACACTGAAGCTTTCTTT
TRBV7-2	TRBJ2-7	TRBD1	.	CASSLSGQGATSSYEQYF	TGTGCCAGCAGCTTATCGGGACAGGGCGCGACCTCGTCCTACGAGCAGTACTTC
TRBV27	TRBJ1-2	.	few	CASKGLGGVYTF	TGTGCCAGCAAGGGCTTAGGGGGGGTCTACACCTTC
TRBV27	TRBJ2-1	.	.	CASSLSGANEQFF	TGTGCCAGCAGTTTATCAGGGGCCAATGAGCAGTTCTTC
TRBV2	TRBJ2-1	TRBD1	few	CASWAGQADQNYNEQFF	TGTGCCAGCTGGGCGGGACAGGCGGACCAAAACTACAATGAGCAGTTCTTC
TRBV5-1	TRBJ2-3	.	.	CASSSRVGADTQYF	TGCGCCAGCAGCTCTCGGGTGGGTGCAGATACGCAGTATTTT
TRBV5-1	TRBJ2-2	TRBD1	.	CASSLRTGATGELFF	TGCGCCAGCAGCCTACGGACAGGGGCCACCGGGGAGCTGTTTTTT
TRBV9	TRBJ1-1	TRBD1	.	CASSVGTGGRAFF	TGTGCCAGCAGCGTCGGGACAGGGGGCCGAGCTTTCTTT
TRBV19	TRBJ2-1	.	.	CASRPSRSYNEQFF	TGTGCCAGTAGGCCCAGTCGCTCCTACAATGAGCAGTTCTTC
TRBV6-5	TRBJ2-1	.	.	CASRIGGENNEQFF	TGTGCCAGCAGGATAGGAGGGGAAAACAATGAGCAGTTCTTC
TRBV18	TRBJ2-5	.	.	CASSPSTGSRETQYF	TGTGCCAGCTCACCAAGCACAGGGTCGAGGGAGACCCAGTACTTC
TRBV7-2	TRBJ2-1	.	.	CASYEASTRGGVF	TGTGCCAGTTACGAGGCCTCAACAAGGGGCGGGGTCTTC
TRBV5-4	TRBJ1-2	.	.	CASSPGQRFNYGYTF	TGTGCCAGCAGCCCAGGACAGCGATTTAACTATGGCTACACCTTC
TRBV19	TRBJ1-2	.	.	CASSIRAPAGGYTF	TGTGCCAGTAGTATAAGGGCCCCCGCGGGTGGCTACACCTTC
TRBV19	TRBJ1-4	TRBD1	.	CASSRAVQGQAEGVKLFF	TGTGCCAGTAGTCGGGCGGTACAGGGGCAAGCTGAAGGAGTAAAACTGTTTTTT
TRBV4-1	TRBJ2-7	.	.	CASSHGSGGPWEQYF	TGCGCCAGCAGCCACGGGTCCGGGGGTCCGTGGGAGCAGTACTTC
TRBV4-3	TRBJ1-5	TRBD1	.	CASSQEYSGGAGQPQHF	TGCGCCAGCAGCCAAGAATACTCAGGGGGCGCAGGTCAGCCCCAGCATTTT
TRBV4-3	TRBJ2-7	.	medium-sized	CASSQDRAGTYEQYF	TGCGCCAGCAGCCAAGATCGGGCAGGGACCTACGAGCAGTACTTC
TRBV4-1	TRBJ2-1	.	.	CASSPSEGFIDNEQFF	TGCGCCAGCAGCCCCTCGGAGGGCTTTATAGACAATGAGCAGTTCTTC
TRBV7-2	TRBJ1-3	TRBD1	.	CASSFSGTAGNTIYF	TGTGCCAGCAGCTTTTCCGGGACAGCTGGAAACACCATATATTTT
TRBV7-2	TRBJ2-3	.	once	CASSLVGLVTDTQYF	TGTGCCAGCAGCTTAGTTGGTTTAGTTACAGATACGCAGTATTTT
TRBV6-6	TRBJ1-2	.	.	CASKLEGFPIRYTF	TGTGCCAGCAAATTAGAGGGCTTCCCAATCCGCTACACCTTC
TRBV11-2	TRBJ2-7	.	.	CASSLAGGNYEQYF	TGTGCCAGCAGCTTAGCGGGGGGCAACTACGAGCAGTACTTC
TRBV5-4	TRBJ2-7	.	.	CASSLPPWRDSYEQYF	TGTGCCAGCAGCTTGCCCCCTTGGCGGGACTCCTACGAGCAGTACTTC
TRBV6-5	TRBJ1-4	TRBD1	.	CASSKQGATNEKLFF	TGTGCCAGCAGTAAACAGGGGGCGACTAATGAAAAACTGTTTTTT
TRBV18	TRBJ2-7	.	.	CASSLYQGQLHEQYF	TGTGCCAGCTCACTTTACCAGGGACAACTCCACGAGCAGTACTTC
TRBV19	TRBJ1-1	.	.	CASSMGAATEAFF	TGTGCCAGTAGCATGGGGGCTGCCACTGAAGCTTTCTTT
TRBV5-4	TRBJ2-5	.	.	CASSPLKARGAETQYF	TGTGCCAGCAGCCCCCTGAAAGCTCGGGGGGCTGAGACCCAGTACTTC
TRBV6-6	TRBJ1-1	.	.	CASSYYGQTRNTEAFF	TGTGCCAGCAGTTACTACGGACAGACAAGGAACACTGAAGCTTTCTTT
TRBV28	TRBJ1-2	.	.	CASSLEYGYTF	TGTGCCAGCAGCCTTGAGTATGGCTACACCTTC
TRBV5-1	TRBJ2-5	TRBD1	few	CASSPDRAETQYF	TGCGCCAGCAGTCCGGACAGGGCGGAGACCCAGTACTTC
TRBV30	TRBJ1-2	.	few	CAWSGGRGGYTF	TGTGCCTGGAGTGGTGGGAGGGGTGGCTACACCTTC